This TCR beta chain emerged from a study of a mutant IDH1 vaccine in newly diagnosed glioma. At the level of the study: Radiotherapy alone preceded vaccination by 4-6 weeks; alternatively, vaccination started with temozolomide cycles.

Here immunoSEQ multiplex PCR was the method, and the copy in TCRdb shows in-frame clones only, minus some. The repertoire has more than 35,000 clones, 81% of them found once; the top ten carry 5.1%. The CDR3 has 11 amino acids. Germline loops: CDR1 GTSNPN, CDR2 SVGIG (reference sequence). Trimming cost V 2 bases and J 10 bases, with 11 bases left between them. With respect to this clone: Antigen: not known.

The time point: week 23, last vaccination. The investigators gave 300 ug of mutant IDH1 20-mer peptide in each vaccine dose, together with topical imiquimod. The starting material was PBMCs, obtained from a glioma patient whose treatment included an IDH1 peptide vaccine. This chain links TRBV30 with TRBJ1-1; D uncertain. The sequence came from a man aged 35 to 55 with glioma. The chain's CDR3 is CAWSPGPGAFF. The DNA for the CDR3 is TGTGCCTGGAGTCCCGGACCTGGAGCTTTCTTT.